These T cell receptor beta chains were read from a single sample in a study of blood T cell repertoires in COVID-19. The assay was immunoSEQ multiplex PCR, and TCRdb's table has in-frame clones only and misses some. The profile shows roughly 160,000 clones, about 84% of them singletons. The sequenced material came from PBMCs or T cells enriched from blood (not recorded which). The receptors derive from a man aged 45-60 years who had recovered from COVID-19. Both conserved end residues are part of each CDR3. A D gene is named only where the DNA matches it firmly. Some rows mark clone size as missing; the rest say once, few, many or name a class of expanded clone.

>-|-|TRBV29-1|TRBJ1-3
CSVELGRTGNTIYF
TGCAGCGTTGAATTGGGCAGAACTGGAAACACCATATATTTT
>TRBD2|-|TRBV7-8|TRBJ2-5
CASSLGGLAGGETQYF
TGTGCCAGCAGCTTAGGGGGACTAGCGGGTGGAGAGACCCAGTACTTC
>-|few|TRBV7-6|TRBJ2-1
CASSLGGLSGERNEQFF
TGTGCCAGCAGCTTAGGGGGCCTATCGGGCGAACGCAATGAGCAGTTCTTC
>-|-|TRBV10-3|TRBJ1-1
CAIGRGRDTEAFF
TGTGCCATCGGCAGGGGTCGGGACACTGAAGCTTTCTTT
>-|-|TRBV7-9|TRBJ1-2
CASSLAEGRADGYTF
TGTGCCAGCAGCTTAGCGGAAGGCAGGGCTGATGGCTACACCTTC
>TRBD1|-|TRBV24-1|TRBJ1-2
CATSDSSTGGYNGYTF
TGTGCCACCAGTGATTCATCGACAGGGGGATACAATGGCTACACCTTC
>-|-|TRBV28|TRBJ1-2
CASSLSSQGSYGYTF
TGTGCCAGCAGTTTAAGCAGCCAAGGGAGCTATGGCTACACCTTC
>-|once|TRBV5-6|TRBJ2-7
CASSLVPGDYEQYF
TGTGCCAGCAGCTTGGTTCCAGGGGACTACGAGCAGTACTTC
>-|-|TRBV9|TRBJ2-5
CASSVEGRGGETQYF
TGTGCCAGCAGCGTAGAAGGCAGGGGAGGGGAGACCCAGTACTTC
>TRBD2|-|TRBV11-2|TRBJ2-3
CASSPTSGGASDTQYF
TGTGCCAGCAGCCCCACTAGCGGGGGGGCCTCAGATACGCAGTATTTT
>-|-|TRBV19|TRBJ1-1
CASSMSPAGHTEAFF
TGTGCCAGTAGTATGTCCCCCGCGGGCCACACTGAAGCTTTCTTT
>-|-|TRBV30|TRBJ1-3
CAAQSLGNTIYF
TGTGCCGCCCAGTCTCTGGGAAACACCATATATTTT
>-|-|TRBV19|TRBJ2-7
CASSMPNRAYEQYF
TGTGCCAGTAGTATGCCCAATCGAGCCTACGAGCAGTACTTC
>-|-|TRBV6-5|TRBJ2-2
CATQGTVGELFF
TGTGCCACACAGGGAACCGTCGGGGAGCTGTTTTTT
>-|-|TRBV11-2|TRBJ1-1
CASSLAGGNEAFF
TGTGCCAGCAGCTTAGCCGGGGGAAACGAAGCTTTCTTT
>TRBD1|-|TRBV12-3/TRBV12-4|TRBJ2-7
CASSLTRGYEQYF
TGTGCCAGCAGTTTAACCAGGGGGTACGAGCAGTACTTC
>-|-|TRBV4-1|TRBJ1-5
CASSQESQGRGQPQHF
TGCGCCAGCAGCCAAGAATCGCAGGGGCGAGGTCAGCCCCAGCATTTT
>-|-|TRBV9|TRBJ1-1
CASSVAGNTEAFF
TGTGCCAGCAGCGTAGCGGGGAACACTGAAGCTTTCTTT
>TRBD2|-|TRBV5-4|TRBJ2-7
CASSFPGPGLAAYEQYF
TGTGCCAGCAGCTTCCCCGGACCGGGACTAGCAGCCTACGAGCAGTACTTC
>-|-|TRBV4-1|TRBJ2-7
CASSQAPWGGAISYEQYF
TGCGCCAGCAGCCAAGCCCCGTGGGGGGGGGCTATCTCCTACGAGCAGTACTTC
>TRBD1|-|TRBV5-4|TRBJ2-7
CASSPTSGQASYEQYF
TGTGCCAGCAGCCCTACCTCGGGACAGGCTTCCTACGAGCAGTACTTC
>-|-|TRBV27|TRBJ1-2
CASSTHRESGYTF
TGTGCCAGCAGTACCCACAGGGAATCGGGCTACACCTTC
>-|-|TRBV19|TRBJ1-1
CASTAGTEAFF
TGTGCCAGTACTGCGGGCACTGAAGCTTTCTTT
>TRBD2|once|TRBV28|TRBJ2-5
CASSHPSSGGAGTQYF
TGTGCCAGCAGCCATCCTTCTAGCGGGGGGGCAGGGACCCAGTACTTC
>-|-|TRBV5-1|TRBJ2-5
CASSPRYQETQYF
TGCGCCAGCAGCCCCCGGTACCAAGAGACCCAGTACTTC
>TRBD2|-|TRBV29-1|TRBJ2-3
CSVAPGTSGGRDTQYF
TGCAGCGTTGCCCCAGGGACTAGCGGGGGGAGAGATACGCAGTATTTT
>-|-|TRBV7-3|TRBJ2-1
CASSLGGWRRNEQFF
TGTGCCAGCAGCTTAGGAGGTTGGCGGCGCAATGAGCAGTTCTTC
>-|-|TRBV12-3/TRBV12-4|TRBJ1-4
CASSLGSREKLFF
TGTGCCAGCAGTTTGGGGAGTAGAGAAAAACTGTTTTTT
>-|few|TRBV19|TRBJ1-2
CASSMAENYGYTF
TGTGCCAGTAGTATGGCGGAGAACTATGGCTACACCTTC
>-|-|TRBV5-1|TRBJ2-2
CASITYTGELFF
TGCGCCAGCATAACATACACCGGGGAGCTGTTTTTT
>TRBD2|-|TRBV27|TRBJ2-1
CASSSGTSGGAPEFF
TGTGCCAGCAGTTCCGGGACTAGCGGGGGGGCCCCAGAGTTCTTC
>-|-|TRBV12-3/TRBV12-4|TRBJ1-1
CASSLYREAFF
TGTGCCAGCAGTTTATACAGGGAAGCTTTCTTT
>TRBD1|-|TRBV5-4|TRBJ2-5
CASSFAGQGGETQYF
TGTGCCAGCAGCTTCGCGGGACAGGGTGGAGAGACCCAGTACTTC
>-|-|TRBV19|TRBJ1-6
CASSIARVGNSPLHF
TGTGCCAGTAGTATAGCCAGGGTGGGTAATTCACCCCTCCACTTT
>-|-|TRBV12-3/TRBV12-4|TRBJ1-4
CASSLNHMAKLFF
TGTGCCAGCAGTTTAAATCACATGGCCAAACTGTTTTTT
>-|once|TRBV4-2|TRBJ1-1
CASSQTWGTKNTEAFF
TGTGCCAGCAGCCAAACGTGGGGGACAAAGAACACTGAAGCTTTCTTT
>-|-|TRBV11-3|TRBJ1-2
CASSPGLRTLSDNGYTF
TGTGCCAGCAGCCCGGGACTTAGGACGTTATCCGACAATGGCTACACCTTC
>-|-|TRBV7-9|TRBJ1-4
CASSLAPWRDGDEKLFF
TGTGCCAGCAGCTTAGCTCCCTGGAGGGACGGAGATGAAAAACTGTTTTTT
>-|-|TRBV6-2/TRBV6-3|TRBJ1-2
CASSTPGAYGYTF
TGTGCCAGCAGCACCCCAGGGGCCTATGGCTACACCTTC
>TRBD1|-|TRBV4-1|TRBJ1-4
CASKRTGSNEKLFF
TGCGCCAGCAAACGGACAGGTAGTAATGAAAAACTGTTTTTT